This TCR beta chain was recovered during a study of identifying expanded T cells in peripheral blood. Collection occurred without any documented infections or immune events in donors. Method: immunoSEQ multiplex PCR; TCRdb's copy keeps in-frame clones and lacks some. The sample lists 84,000 or so clones, around nine tenths occurring once. Details on this clone: Its specificity is not known.

Whole-study results and caveats: Approximately 1.2 clones differed between technical replicates, versus around 16 and 19 over time. Clone count variance between roughly 2-week samples rose with total template count.

The CDR3 loop spans 16 amino acids. Germline V gives CDR1 SGHDT, CDR2 YYEEEE. V lost 2 bases, J lost 0 bases, and 12 bases lay in between. The sequence was collected from a person aged 18 to 70 in good health. The chain uses TRBV5-6 and TRBJ2-4; D is unresolved. Material: blood. The CDR3 loop reads CASSFSRILAKNIQYF. CDR3 bases: TGTGCCAGCAGCTTCAGTAGGATCCTAGCCAAAAACATTCAGTACTTC. The entire variable domain, with the rest obtained from reference TRBV5-6 and TRBJ2-4, is as follows: DAGVTQSPTHLIKTRGQQVTLRCSPKSGHDTVSWYQQALGQGPQFIFQYYEEEERQRGNFPDRFSGHQFPNYSSELNVNALLLGDSALYLCASSFSRILAKNIQYFGAGTRLSVL.